This T cell receptor (beta chain) came from a study of cytomegalovirus exposure and HLA in healthy donors. Study at large: Earlier work reported some 110 million unique TCR beta sequences from roughly 180 million T cells.

The germline gives CDR1 MNHEY, CDR2 SVGAGI. CDR3 length: 15 residues. Trimming removed 0 bases from V and 5 bases from J, with 14 bases in between. Overall study findings and caveats: Researchers left out some V segments, among them TRBV6-2 and TRBV6-3, as indistinguishable.

Use of 60 Vbeta and 13 Jbeta primers characterized the PCR. This table comes from immunoSEQ multiplex PCR, and its TCRdb copy is limited to in-frame clones, with some not included. Among around 150,000 clones, 79% were seen once, and the ten largest hold approximately 7%. This clone qualifies as medium-sized. The antigen is unknown. The V and J genes are TRBV6-5 and TRBJ2-7; D is ambiguous. What was sequenced was PBMCs. The source is a man aged 40-49 years in good health and CMV-seropositive. The CDR3 DNA is TGTGCCAGCAGTTACTCGATAACCCCGGAGCACGAGCAGTACTTC. Its protein is CASSYSITPEHEQYF.